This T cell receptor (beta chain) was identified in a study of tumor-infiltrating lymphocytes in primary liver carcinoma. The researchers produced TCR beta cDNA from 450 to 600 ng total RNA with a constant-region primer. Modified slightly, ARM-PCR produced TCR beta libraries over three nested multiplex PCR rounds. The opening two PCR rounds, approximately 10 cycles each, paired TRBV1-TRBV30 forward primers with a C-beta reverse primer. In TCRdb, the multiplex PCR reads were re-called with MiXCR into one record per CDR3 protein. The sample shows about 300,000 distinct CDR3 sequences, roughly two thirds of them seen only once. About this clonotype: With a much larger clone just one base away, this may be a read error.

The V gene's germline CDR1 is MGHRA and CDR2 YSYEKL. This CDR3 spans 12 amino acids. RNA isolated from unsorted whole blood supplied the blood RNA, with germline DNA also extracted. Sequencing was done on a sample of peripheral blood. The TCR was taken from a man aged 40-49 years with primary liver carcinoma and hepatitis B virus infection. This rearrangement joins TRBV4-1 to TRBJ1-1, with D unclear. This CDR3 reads CTSSQELGEAFF. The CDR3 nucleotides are TGCACCAGCAGCCAAGAACTTGGAGAAGCTTTCTTT.